This T cell receptor (beta chain) was retrieved from a study of OX40 agonist ivuxolimab in advanced cancers. Study at large: The dose-escalation cohort was approximately 84% male, with a mean age of about 60 years, ranging roughly 23 to 79. Previous treatment with anti-PD-1, anti-PD-L1 or anti-CTLA-4 therapy was allowed; approximately 40% had received some.

Concerning this clone: Its antigen is currently unknown.

The assay was immunoSEQ multiplex PCR, and TCRdb's table has in-frame clones only and misses some. The table records some 50,000 clones, 65% to 90% of them present only once. Study-level points and caveats: The investigators did not determine what antigen specificity the expanded peripheral T cells had. The study found that CD8+ T cells averaged more expanded clones than CD4+.

V lost 5 bases and J lost 8; bases outside the gene matches: 10. CDR3 length: 14 amino acids. Germline V lookup: CDR1 MDHEN, CDR2 SYDVKM. This chain links TRBV28 with TRBJ1-2; TRBD1 matches at 8 bases. Sequencing used CD4+ or CD8+ T cells sorted from blood, obtained in a trial of the OX40 agonist ivuxolimab. The receptor was isolated from an adult with an advanced solid tumor such as melanoma, head and neck, liver or kidney cancer. This CDR3 reads CASSELDRVEGYTF. The CDR3 DNA follows: TGTGCCAGCAGTGAACTGGACAGGGTAGAGGGCTACACCTTC.